This is a list of T cell receptor beta chains from one sample in a study of TIL therapy for anti-PD-1-resistant metastatic lung cancer. The table came from immunoSEQ multiplex PCR; TCRdb's copy has only in-frame clones and leaves some out. The sample holds about 13,000 clones, roughly three fifths seen once. The sample in question was tumor tissue, obtained at baseline. Receptor source: a woman aged 30 to 85 with non-small cell lung cancer. Each CDR3 is given with its conserved first and last residue. The D gene is left open where the match is weak. Size values are once, few and many counts, or a class for expanded clones, and some rows have none.

clone_size: -
d_call: -
cdr3_length: 13
j_call: TRBJ1-1
v_call: TRBV19
cdr3_nt: TGTGCCAGTAGTATAGAGGGGGCCGGTGAAGCTTTCTTT
cdr3_aa: CASSIEGAGEAFF

clone_size: -
d_call: -
cdr3_length: 18
j_call: TRBJ1-4
v_call: TRBV27
cdr3_nt: TGTGCCAGCAGTACACGTACAGGTACCACGTCAACTAATGAAAAACTGTTTTTT
cdr3_aa: CASSTRTGTTSTNEKLFF

clone_size: -
d_call: -
cdr3_length: 16
j_call: TRBJ2-6
v_call: TRBV2
cdr3_nt: TGTGCCAGCAACAGACAACTTGAGTCTGGGGCCAACGTCCTGACTTTC
cdr3_aa: CASNRQLESGANVLTF

clone_size: -
d_call: TRBD1
cdr3_length: 17
j_call: TRBJ1-6
v_call: TRBV5-1
cdr3_nt: TGCGCCAGCAGTTTTGGATCGACAGGGGGCTTTAATTCACCCCTCCACTTT
cdr3_aa: CASSFGSTGGFNSPLHF

clone_size: -
d_call: -
cdr3_length: 17
j_call: TRBJ2-1
v_call: TRBV9
cdr3_nt: TGTGCCAGCAGCGTAGATTTAGTACGGCAGGGGGGCGATGAGCAGTTCTTC
cdr3_aa: CASSVDLVRQGGDEQFF

clone_size: -
d_call: TRBD2
cdr3_length: 14
j_call: TRBJ2-1
v_call: TRBV5-6
cdr3_nt: TGTGCCAGCAGCACTAGCGGGAGCTACAATGAGCAGTTCTTC
cdr3_aa: CASSTSGSYNEQFF

clone_size: -
d_call: -
cdr3_length: 14
j_call: TRBJ2-3
v_call: TRBV14
cdr3_nt: TGTGCCAGCAGCCAAGAAACCTATATCTATACGCAGTATTTT
cdr3_aa: CASSQETYIYTQYF

clone_size: -
d_call: TRBD1
cdr3_length: 15
j_call: TRBJ1-2
v_call: TRBV5-6
cdr3_nt: TGTGCCAGCAGCCCGGGGACAGGGCTTAACTATGGCTACACCTTC
cdr3_aa: CASSPGTGLNYGYTF

clone_size: few
d_call: -
cdr3_length: 14
j_call: TRBJ1-2
v_call: TRBV6-5
cdr3_nt: TGTGCCAGCAGTTACTCGGGGGGGTTTGGCGGCTACACCTTC
cdr3_aa: CASSYSGGFGGYTF

clone_size: once
d_call: -
cdr3_length: 14
j_call: TRBJ2-2
v_call: TRBV27
cdr3_nt: TGTGCCAGCAGTTTAGACCGAGGCACCGGGGAGCTGTTTTTT
cdr3_aa: CASSLDRGTGELFF

clone_size: -
d_call: -
cdr3_length: 13
j_call: TRBJ1-2
v_call: TRBV12-5
cdr3_nt: TGTGCTAGTGGGGCTTGGCCCTATGGAGGCTACACCTTC
cdr3_aa: CASGAWPYGGYTF

clone_size: -
d_call: TRBD1
cdr3_length: 16
j_call: TRBJ1-1
v_call: TRBV14
cdr3_nt: TGTGCCAGCAGCCAGTCACAGGGGATCTGGGGCACTGAAGCTTTCTTT
cdr3_aa: CASSQSQGIWGTEAFF

clone_size: -
d_call: -
cdr3_length: 15
j_call: TRBJ1-2
v_call: TRBV7-2
cdr3_nt: TGTGCCAGCAGCTTAGCGCAGGGGACTAACTATGGCTACACCTTC
cdr3_aa: CASSLAQGTNYGYTF

clone_size: -
d_call: TRBD2
cdr3_length: 15
j_call: TRBJ2-1
v_call: TRBV19
cdr3_nt: TGTGCCAGTAGCGCGGCTAGCGGGGGGGCCAATGAGCAGTTCTTC
cdr3_aa: CASSAASGGANEQFF

clone_size: -
d_call: TRBD1
cdr3_length: 16
j_call: TRBJ1-5
v_call: TRBV7-8
cdr3_nt: TGTGCCAGCAGCCCCTGGACAGGATATAGCAATCAGCCCCAGCATTTT
cdr3_aa: CASSPWTGYSNQPQHF

clone_size: -
d_call: -
cdr3_length: 12
j_call: TRBJ2-3
v_call: TRBV11-2
cdr3_nt: TGTGCCAGCAGTCCCGCCGGAGATACGCAGTATTTT
cdr3_aa: CASSPAGDTQYF

clone_size: -
d_call: TRBD2
cdr3_length: 19
j_call: TRBJ2-1
v_call: TRBV4-3
cdr3_nt: TGCGCCAGCAGCCAAGTAGTGGGACTAGCGGGGGGGAAGGGCAATGAGCAGTTCTTC
cdr3_aa: CASSQVVGLAGGKGNEQFF

clone_size: -
d_call: TRBD1
cdr3_length: 13
j_call: TRBJ1-5
v_call: TRBV5-6
cdr3_nt: TGTGCCAGCACCAAGACAGGGGCGCAGCCCCAGCATTTT
cdr3_aa: CASTKTGAQPQHF

clone_size: -
d_call: -
cdr3_length: 15
j_call: TRBJ2-6
v_call: TRBV7-2
cdr3_nt: TGTGCCAGCAGCTTAGAGATCTCTGGGGCCAACGTCCTGACTTTC
cdr3_aa: CASSLEISGANVLTF

clone_size: -
d_call: -
cdr3_length: 13
j_call: TRBJ1-2
v_call: TRBV2
cdr3_nt: TGTGCCAGCAGCGTAACCGGGAGCTATGGCTACACCTTC
cdr3_aa: CASSVTGSYGYTF

clone_size: -
d_call: -
cdr3_length: 14
j_call: TRBJ1-1
v_call: TRBV5-1
cdr3_nt: TGCGCCAGCAGCTACCTCTTGGCAAACACTGAAGCTTTCTTT
cdr3_aa: CASSYLLANTEAFF

clone_size: -
d_call: -
cdr3_length: 15
j_call: TRBJ1-2
v_call: TRBV5-1
cdr3_nt: TGCGCCAGCAGCCCCCCGACAGGAAATTTAAATGGCTACACCTTC
cdr3_aa: CASSPPTGNLNGYTF

clone_size: -
d_call: -
cdr3_length: 15
j_call: TRBJ1-5
v_call: TRBV2
cdr3_nt: TGTGCCAGCAGTGGCCAATCGGGGGAGGCTCAGCCCCAGCATTTT
cdr3_aa: CASSGQSGEAQPQHF

clone_size: -
d_call: -
cdr3_length: 15
j_call: TRBJ2-2
v_call: TRBV7-8
cdr3_nt: TGTGCCAGCGTAAGGGATGTCGTATACACCGGGGAGCTGTTTTTT
cdr3_aa: CASVRDVVYTGELFF

clone_size: once
d_call: -
cdr3_length: 14
j_call: TRBJ2-5
v_call: TRBV29-1
cdr3_nt: TGCAGCGTTGGTCTAGGTTCTATCCAAGAGACCCAGTACTTC
cdr3_aa: CSVGLGSIQETQYF

clone_size: -
d_call: TRBD1
cdr3_length: 16
j_call: TRBJ1-1
v_call: TRBV10-3
cdr3_nt: TGTGCCATCAGTGATCAACAGGGGGCTAAGGGGACTGAAGCTTTCTTT
cdr3_aa: CAISDQQGAKGTEAFF

clone_size: -
d_call: TRBD1
cdr3_length: 14
j_call: TRBJ2-1
v_call: TRBV18
cdr3_nt: TGTGCCAGCTCACCCCAAACAGGGGACGGCGAGCAGTTCTTC
cdr3_aa: CASSPQTGDGEQFF

clone_size: -
d_call: -
cdr3_length: 13
j_call: TRBJ2-5
v_call: TRBV5-1
cdr3_nt: TGCGCCAGCAGCTTTACAGGGCAAGCGACCCAGTACTTC
cdr3_aa: CASSFTGQATQYF

clone_size: -
d_call: -
cdr3_length: 14
j_call: TRBJ2-2
v_call: TRBV19
cdr3_nt: TGTGCCAGTAGTATTTCTTCGGGGACCGGGGAGCTGTTTTTT
cdr3_aa: CASSISSGTGELFF

clone_size: -
d_call: TRBD2
cdr3_length: 14
j_call: TRBJ2-1
v_call: TRBV5-1
cdr3_nt: TGCGCCAGCCGATCCTATGGGGAGGGAAATGAGCAGTTCTTC
cdr3_aa: CASRSYGEGNEQFF

clone_size: -
d_call: -
cdr3_length: 17
j_call: TRBJ1-2
v_call: TRBV25-1
cdr3_nt: TGTGCCAGCAGTGCCTCAAAGTCGGGGGCGAAGAACTATGGCTACACCTTC
cdr3_aa: CASSASKSGAKNYGYTF

clone_size: once
d_call: -
cdr3_length: 14
j_call: TRBJ1-1
v_call: TRBV7-2
cdr3_nt: TGTGCCAGCAGCCGAAGGGGTGGAGACACTGAAGCTTTCTTT
cdr3_aa: CASSRRGGDTEAFF

clone_size: -
d_call: -
cdr3_length: 15
j_call: TRBJ2-5
v_call: TRBV28
cdr3_nt: TGTGCCAGCAGTTTGCATGCAGGGGTCGGGGAGACCCAGTACTTC
cdr3_aa: CASSLHAGVGETQYF

clone_size: few
d_call: -
cdr3_length: 11
j_call: TRBJ1-5
v_call: TRBV6-5
cdr3_nt: TGTGCCAGCCTTCCGTTTCAGCCCCAGCATTTT
cdr3_aa: CASLPFQPQHF

clone_size: few
d_call: -
cdr3_length: 15
j_call: TRBJ2-7
v_call: TRBV2
cdr3_nt: TGTGCCAGCAGCCGACGGCAGGGCGGGCCGGAGGAGCAGTACTTC
cdr3_aa: CASSRRQGGPEEQYF

clone_size: -
d_call: -
cdr3_length: 13
j_call: TRBJ2-7
v_call: TRBV19
cdr3_nt: TGTGCCAGTAGTCCGGGGCGACTCTACGAGCAGTACTTC
cdr3_aa: CASSPGRLYEQYF

clone_size: -
d_call: -
cdr3_length: 14
j_call: TRBJ1-1
v_call: TRBV10-1
cdr3_nt: TGCGCCAGCAGTGAGCAGGGAGTCGGCACTGAAGCTTTCTTT
cdr3_aa: CASSEQGVGTEAFF

clone_size: -
d_call: -
cdr3_length: 16
j_call: TRBJ2-4
v_call: TRBV5-6
cdr3_nt: TGTGCCAGCAGCTTGCAGGTCCTCCTAGCCAAAAACATTCAGTACTTC
cdr3_aa: CASSLQVLLAKNIQYF

clone_size: -
d_call: -
cdr3_length: 11
j_call: TRBJ2-5
v_call: TRBV7-9
cdr3_nt: TGTGCCAGCAGCTTAGTGGAGACCCAGTACTTC
cdr3_aa: CASSLVETQYF

clone_size: medium-sized
d_call: TRBD2
cdr3_length: 18
j_call: TRBJ2-2
v_call: TRBV29-1
cdr3_nt: TGCAGCGTTGTCGAGGGCCCGGGACTAGCGGCCGACACCGGGGAGCTGTTTTTT
cdr3_aa: CSVVEGPGLAADTGELFF

clone_size: -
d_call: TRBD1
cdr3_length: 15
j_call: TRBJ1-4
v_call: TRBV19
cdr3_nt: TGTGCCAGTAGGAAAACCGGGACAGGGAATGAAAAACTGTTTTTT
cdr3_aa: CASRKTGTGNEKLFF

clone_size: medium-sized
d_call: -
cdr3_length: 16
j_call: TRBJ1-4
v_call: TRBV14
cdr3_nt: TGTGCCAGCAGCCAAGATCGTAGGGCAAGGAGTGAAAAACTGTTTTTT
cdr3_aa: CASSQDRRARSEKLFF

clone_size: few
d_call: TRBD1
cdr3_length: 15
j_call: TRBJ1-2
v_call: TRBV5-4
cdr3_nt: TGTGCCAGCAGCCCGGGCGGGACAGAGAACTATGGCTACACCTTC
cdr3_aa: CASSPGGTENYGYTF

clone_size: -
d_call: -
cdr3_length: 15
j_call: TRBJ2-7
v_call: TRBV28
cdr3_nt: TGTGCCAGCAGTCCAGCCGGGACACCCACCTACGAGCAGTACTTC
cdr3_aa: CASSPAGTPTYEQYF

clone_size: once
d_call: TRBD2
cdr3_length: 14
j_call: TRBJ2-5
v_call: TRBV19
cdr3_nt: TGTGCCAGTAGTAGGGGGGCGGGGGGGGAGACCCAGTACTTC
cdr3_aa: CASSRGAGGETQYF

clone_size: -
d_call: -
cdr3_length: 14
j_call: TRBJ2-4
v_call: TRBV28
cdr3_nt: TGTGCCAGCAGTCCTGGGGATGTCAAAAACATTCAGTACTTC
cdr3_aa: CASSPGDVKNIQYF

clone_size: -
d_call: TRBD2
cdr3_length: 14
j_call: TRBJ2-1
v_call: TRBV7-3
cdr3_nt: TGTGCCAGCAGCTTATTCTTTCCTAGCGGTGAGCAGTTCTTC
cdr3_aa: CASSLFFPSGEQFF

clone_size: -
d_call: TRBD2
cdr3_length: 16
j_call: TRBJ2-1
v_call: TRBV5-5
cdr3_nt: TGTGCCAGCAGCTTGACGGGACTAGCGGGAAGGGTTGAGCAGTTCTTC
cdr3_aa: CASSLTGLAGRVEQFF

clone_size: few
d_call: TRBD1
cdr3_length: 13
j_call: TRBJ1-2
v_call: TRBV6-5
cdr3_nt: TGTGCCAGCAAGGACAGGGGAAACTATGGCTACACCTTC
cdr3_aa: CASKDRGNYGYTF

clone_size: -
d_call: -
cdr3_length: 14
j_call: TRBJ2-5
v_call: TRBV21-1
cdr3_nt: TGTGCCAGCAGCAGCCAGACTAGCTTGGAGACCCAGTACTTC
cdr3_aa: CASSSQTSLETQYF

clone_size: few
d_call: TRBD2
cdr3_length: 16
j_call: TRBJ2-3
v_call: TRBV9
cdr3_nt: TGTGCCAGCAGCCTCCAAGCGGGAGGGCAGGGAGATACGCAGTATTTT
cdr3_aa: CASSLQAGGQGDTQYF

clone_size: -
d_call: -
cdr3_length: 11
j_call: TRBJ1-1
v_call: TRBV6-6
cdr3_nt: TGTGCCAGTGGGTGGGACACTGAAGCTTTCTTT
cdr3_aa: CASGWDTEAFF

clone_size: -
d_call: -
cdr3_length: 11
j_call: TRBJ1-2
v_call: TRBV7-2
cdr3_nt: TGTGCCAGCAGCTCCAGACAGGGCTACACCTTC
cdr3_aa: CASSSRQGYTF

clone_size: once
d_call: -
cdr3_length: 15
j_call: TRBJ1-1
v_call: TRBV4-3
cdr3_nt: TGCGCCAGCAGCCAAGAGGTTCTTGCTGGGCGTGAAGCTTTCTTT
cdr3_aa: CASSQEVLAGREAFF